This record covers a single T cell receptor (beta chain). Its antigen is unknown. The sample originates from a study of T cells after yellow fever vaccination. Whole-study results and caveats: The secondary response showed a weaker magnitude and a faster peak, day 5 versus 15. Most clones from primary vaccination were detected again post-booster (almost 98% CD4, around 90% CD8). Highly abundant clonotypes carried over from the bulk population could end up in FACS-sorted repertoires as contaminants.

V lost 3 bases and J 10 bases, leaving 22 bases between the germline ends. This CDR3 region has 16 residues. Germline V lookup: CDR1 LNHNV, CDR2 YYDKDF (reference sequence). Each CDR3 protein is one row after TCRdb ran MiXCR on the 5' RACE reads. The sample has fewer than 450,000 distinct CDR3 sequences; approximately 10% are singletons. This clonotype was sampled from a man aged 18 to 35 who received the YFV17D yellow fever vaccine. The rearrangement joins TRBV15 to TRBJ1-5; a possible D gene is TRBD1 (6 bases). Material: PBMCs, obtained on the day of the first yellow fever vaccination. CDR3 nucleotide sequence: TGTGCCACCAGCAGGATTCCCGGGACACCCCTGGTACCCCAGCATTTT. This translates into CATSRIPGTPLVPQHF.